Listed here is a single T cell receptor beta chain. Antigen: not known. CD45RO-negative CD8 cells positively selected for CCR7 made up the naive population, which excluded terminally differentiated effector memory CD45RA+ cells. Per sorted-subset replicate PCR, input was about 180 ng DNA, representing around 28,000 T cell genomes. Sequencing used immunoSEQ multiplex PCR; TCRdb keeps in-frame clones, though not all of them. This repertoire shows roughly 2,000,000 clones, around 93% found once; its top ten account for about 1.6%. The CDR3 is 18 amino acids. Per the germline V gene, CDR1 is PRHDT and CDR2 is FYEKMQ (reference sequence). J was trimmed by 3 bases and V by 3 bases; bases with no gene match: 11. The sample belongs to a study of shared clonotypes between healthy human individuals. For the study at large: CD8 memory received one plate per donor, CD8 naive two, CD4 memory three and CD4 naive three. Study results and caveats: Even with large depth, rarefaction showed that sorted-subset sequencing was incomplete. Richness estimates generally favored naive over memory subsets.

The receptor was derived from a man younger than 30 in good health. Some clones in this sample may be carry-over from other donors' samples. This sequence joins TRBV13 and TRBJ2-1; 10 bases match TRBD2. The sequenced material came from naive CD8+ T cells from PBMCs. The CDR3 spells CASSFRALSGRFYNEQFF. The CDR3, as DNA: TGTGCCAGCAGCTTCAGGGCCCTTAGCGGGAGGTTCTACAATGAGCAGTTCTTC.